Below, one T cell receptor beta chain is given with its context. The entry originates in a study of blood T cell repertoires in COVID-19. Libraries were prepared by immunoSEQ multiplex PCR; TCRdb keeps only in-frame clonotypes and omits some of them. Of 200,000 or so clones in the sample, approximately 90% were seen once. V was pared by 4 bases and J by 1 base, with 4 bases of the junction left unmatched. This CDR3 comprises 18 residues. Germline V gene sequence: CDR1 MGHRA, CDR2 YSYEKL. Sequenced input: peripheral blood. The TCR originated in a man aged 60-69 years with COVID-19, enrolled during active disease. The chain joins TRBV4-1 to TRBJ2-1, with 16 bases identical to TRBD2. Here the CDR3 DNA reads TGCGCCAGCAGCCCAGAGGGACTAGCGGGGGGGTCCTACAATGAGCAGTTCTTC. Residues: CASSPEGLAGGSYNEQFF.